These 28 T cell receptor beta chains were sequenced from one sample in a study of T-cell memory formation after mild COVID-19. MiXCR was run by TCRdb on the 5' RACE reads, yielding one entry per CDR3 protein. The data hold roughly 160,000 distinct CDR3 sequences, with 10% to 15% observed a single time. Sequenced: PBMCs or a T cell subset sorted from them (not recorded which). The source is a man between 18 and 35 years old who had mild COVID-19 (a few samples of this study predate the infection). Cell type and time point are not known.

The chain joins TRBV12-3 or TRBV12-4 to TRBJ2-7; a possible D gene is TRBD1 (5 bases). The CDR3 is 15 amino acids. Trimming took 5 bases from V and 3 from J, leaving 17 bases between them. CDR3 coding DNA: TGTGCCAGCAGTCGGTACGACAGTATCGACTACGAGCAGTACTTC. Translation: CASSRYDSIDYEQYF.

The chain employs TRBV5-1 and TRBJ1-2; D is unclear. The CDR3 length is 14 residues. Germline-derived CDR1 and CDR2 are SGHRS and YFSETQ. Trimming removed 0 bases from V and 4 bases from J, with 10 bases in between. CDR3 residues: CASSLAAEAYGYTF. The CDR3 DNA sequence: TGCGCCAGCAGCTTGGCGGCGGAGGCCTATGGCTACACCTTC.

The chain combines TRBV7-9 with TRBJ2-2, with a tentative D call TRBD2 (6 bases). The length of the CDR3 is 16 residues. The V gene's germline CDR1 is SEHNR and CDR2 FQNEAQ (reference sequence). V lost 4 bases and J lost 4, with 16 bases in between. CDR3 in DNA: TGTGCCAGCAGCTCCCCTAGCGTAGCGTTCACCGGGGAGCTGTTTTTT. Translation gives CASSSPSVAFTGELFF.

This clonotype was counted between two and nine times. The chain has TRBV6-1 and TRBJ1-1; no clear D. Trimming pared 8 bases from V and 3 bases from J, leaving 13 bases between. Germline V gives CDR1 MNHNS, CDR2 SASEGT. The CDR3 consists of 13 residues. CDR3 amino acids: CASDASGYTEAFF. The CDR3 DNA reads TGTGCCAGCGACGCCTCGGGGTACACTGAAGCTTTCTTT.

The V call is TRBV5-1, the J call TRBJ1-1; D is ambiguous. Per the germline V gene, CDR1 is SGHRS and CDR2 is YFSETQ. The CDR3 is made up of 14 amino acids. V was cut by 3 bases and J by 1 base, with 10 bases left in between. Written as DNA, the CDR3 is TGCGCCAGCAGCTCAGGACCTTCGAACACTGAAGCTTTCTTT. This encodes CASSSGPSNTEAFF.

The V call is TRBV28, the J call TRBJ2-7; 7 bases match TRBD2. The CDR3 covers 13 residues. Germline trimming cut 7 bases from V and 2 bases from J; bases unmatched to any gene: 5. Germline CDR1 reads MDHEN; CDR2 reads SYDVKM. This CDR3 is CASKSGGPYEQYV. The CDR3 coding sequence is TGTGCCAGCAAGTCGGGGGGACCCTACGAGCAGTACGTC.

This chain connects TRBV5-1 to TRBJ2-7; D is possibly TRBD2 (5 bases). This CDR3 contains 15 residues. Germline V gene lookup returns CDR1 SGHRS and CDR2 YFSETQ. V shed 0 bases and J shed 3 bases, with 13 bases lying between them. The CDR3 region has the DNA TGCGCCAGCAGCTTGGGGCCGGGATTACTCTACGAGCAGTACTTC. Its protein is CASSLGPGLLYEQYF.

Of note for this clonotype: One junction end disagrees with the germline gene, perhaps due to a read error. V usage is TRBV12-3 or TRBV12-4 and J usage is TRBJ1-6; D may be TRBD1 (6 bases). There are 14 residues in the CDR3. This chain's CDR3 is CASSFGGRNSPLHF. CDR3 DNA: TGTGCCAGCAGTTTCGGGGGCAGGAATTCACCACTCCACTTT.

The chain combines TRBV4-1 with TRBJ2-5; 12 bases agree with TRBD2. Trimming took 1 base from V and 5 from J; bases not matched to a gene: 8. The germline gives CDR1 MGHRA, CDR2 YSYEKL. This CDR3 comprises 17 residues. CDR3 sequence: CASSQGASGGVRETQYF. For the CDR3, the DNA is TGCGCCAGCAGCCAAGGGGCTAGCGGGGGGGTACGGGAGACCCAGTACTTC.

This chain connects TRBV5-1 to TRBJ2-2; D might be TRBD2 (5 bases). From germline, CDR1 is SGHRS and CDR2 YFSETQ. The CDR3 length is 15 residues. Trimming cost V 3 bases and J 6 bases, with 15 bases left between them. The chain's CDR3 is CASSYQSAVSGELFF. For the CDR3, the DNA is TGCGCCAGCAGCTATCAATCAGCGGTTTCCGGGGAGCTGTTTTTT.

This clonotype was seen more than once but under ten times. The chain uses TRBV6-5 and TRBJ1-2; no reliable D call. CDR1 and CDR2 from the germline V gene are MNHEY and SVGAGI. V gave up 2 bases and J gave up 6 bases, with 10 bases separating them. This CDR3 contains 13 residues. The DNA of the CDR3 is TGTGCCAGCAGTTACGGGCCCGGGGATGGCTACACCTTC. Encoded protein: CASSYGPGDGYTF.

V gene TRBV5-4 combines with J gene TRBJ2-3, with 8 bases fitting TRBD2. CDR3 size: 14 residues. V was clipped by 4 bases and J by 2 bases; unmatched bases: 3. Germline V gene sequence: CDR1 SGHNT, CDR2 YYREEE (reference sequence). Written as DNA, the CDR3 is TGTGCCAGCAGCCCAGCGGGGGTCACAGATACGCAGTATTTT. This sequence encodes CASSPAGVTDTQYF.

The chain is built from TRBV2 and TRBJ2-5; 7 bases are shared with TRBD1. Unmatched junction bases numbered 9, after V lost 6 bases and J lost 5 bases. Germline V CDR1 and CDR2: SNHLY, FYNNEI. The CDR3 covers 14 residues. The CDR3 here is CASSEQGTGETQYF. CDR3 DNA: TGTGCCAGCAGCGAACAGGGGACGGGGGAGACCCAGTACTTC.

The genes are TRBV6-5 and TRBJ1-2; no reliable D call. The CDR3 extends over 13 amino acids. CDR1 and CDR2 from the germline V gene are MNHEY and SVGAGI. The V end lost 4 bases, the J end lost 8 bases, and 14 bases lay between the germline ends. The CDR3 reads CASSWNAVGGYTF. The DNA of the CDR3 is TGTGCCAGCAGTTGGAACGCCGTCGGCGGCTACACCTTC.

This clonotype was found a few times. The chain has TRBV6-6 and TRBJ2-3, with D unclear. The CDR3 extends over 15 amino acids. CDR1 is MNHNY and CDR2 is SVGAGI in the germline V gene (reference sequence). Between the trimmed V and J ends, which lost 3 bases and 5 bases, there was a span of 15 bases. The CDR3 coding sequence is TGTGCCAGCAGTTATTCTCTGCCTGCCCTAGATACGCAGTATTTT. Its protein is CASSYSLPALDTQYF.

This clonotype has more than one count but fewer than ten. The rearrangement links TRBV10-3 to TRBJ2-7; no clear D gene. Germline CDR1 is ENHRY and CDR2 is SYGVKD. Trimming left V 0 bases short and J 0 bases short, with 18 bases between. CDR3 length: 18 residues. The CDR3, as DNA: TGTGCCATCAGTGAGTCGATTTTGGTTGCATCGGGCTCCTACGAGCAGTACGTC. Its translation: CAISESILVASGSYEQYV.

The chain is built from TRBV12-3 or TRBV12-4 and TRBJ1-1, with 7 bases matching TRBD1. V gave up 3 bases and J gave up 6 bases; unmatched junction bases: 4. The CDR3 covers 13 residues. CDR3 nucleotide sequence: TGTGCCAGCAGTTTTGGGCAGGGGGCTGAAGCTTTCTTT. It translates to CASSFGQGAEAFF.

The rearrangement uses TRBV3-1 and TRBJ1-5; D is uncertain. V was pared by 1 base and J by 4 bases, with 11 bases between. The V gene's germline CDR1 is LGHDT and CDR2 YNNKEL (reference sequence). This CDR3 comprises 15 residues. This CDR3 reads CASSQAPQINQPQHF. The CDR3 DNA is TGTGCCAGCAGCCAAGCTCCGCAGATTAATCAGCCCCAGCATTTT.

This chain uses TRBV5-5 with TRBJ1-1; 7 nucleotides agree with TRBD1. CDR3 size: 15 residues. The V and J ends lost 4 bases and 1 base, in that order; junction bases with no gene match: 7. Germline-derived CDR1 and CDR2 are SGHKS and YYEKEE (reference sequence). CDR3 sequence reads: CASSATGDANTEAFF. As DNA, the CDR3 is TGTGCCAGCAGCGCCACAGGGGACGCGAACACTGAAGCTTTCTTT.

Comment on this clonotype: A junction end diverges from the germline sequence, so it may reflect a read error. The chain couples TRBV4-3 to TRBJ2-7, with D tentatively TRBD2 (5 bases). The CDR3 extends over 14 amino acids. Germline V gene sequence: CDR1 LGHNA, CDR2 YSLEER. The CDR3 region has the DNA TGCGCCCGCAGCCAAGATCAAGTGAGGGCCCGGCTGTACTTC. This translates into CARSQDQVRARLYF.

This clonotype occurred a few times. DNA for the CDR3: TGTGCCAGCAGCTTAAATGGACAGGGGGCTAATTCACCCCTCCACTTT. It specifies CASSLNGQGANSPLHF. The chain is built from TRBV7-2 and TRBJ1-6; the match to TRBD1 covers 11 bases. The length of the CDR3 is 16 residues. The junction had 3 bases not matched to a gene; V was cut back by 2 bases and J by 6 bases. Per germline, CDR1 SGHTA and CDR2 FQGNSA.

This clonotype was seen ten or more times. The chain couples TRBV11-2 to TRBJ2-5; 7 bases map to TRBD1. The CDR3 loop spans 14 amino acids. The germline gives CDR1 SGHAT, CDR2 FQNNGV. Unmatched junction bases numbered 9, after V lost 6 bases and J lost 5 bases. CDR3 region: CASRRLTGIETQYF. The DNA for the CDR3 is TGTGCCAGCAGACGACTGACAGGGATCGAGACCCAGTACTTC.

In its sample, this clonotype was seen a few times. The CDR3 protein is CASSPRRSTGIPQHF. The CDR3 DNA sequence: TGTGCCAGCAGCCCCCGAAGATCGACAGGGATCCCCCAGCATTTT. The chain recombines TRBV7-2 with TRBJ1-5; 7 nucleotides line up with TRBD1. CDR1 is SGHTA and CDR2 is FQGNSA in the germline V gene. This CDR3 spans 15 amino acids. V shed 5 bases and J 10 bases; nucleotides not matched to a gene: 14.

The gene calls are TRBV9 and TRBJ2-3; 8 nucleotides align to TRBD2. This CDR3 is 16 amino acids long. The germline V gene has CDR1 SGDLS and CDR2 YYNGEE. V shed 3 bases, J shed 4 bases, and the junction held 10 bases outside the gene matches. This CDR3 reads CASSATAGGPADTQYF. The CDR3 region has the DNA TGTGCCAGCAGCGCGACCGCGGGGGGCCCGGCAGATACGCAGTATTTT. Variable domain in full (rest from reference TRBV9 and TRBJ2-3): DSGVTQTPKHLITATGQRVTLRCSPRSGDLSVYWYQQSLDQGLQFLIQYYNGEERAKGNILERFSAQQFPDLHSELNLSSLELGDSALYFCASSATAGGPADTQYFGPGTRLTVL.

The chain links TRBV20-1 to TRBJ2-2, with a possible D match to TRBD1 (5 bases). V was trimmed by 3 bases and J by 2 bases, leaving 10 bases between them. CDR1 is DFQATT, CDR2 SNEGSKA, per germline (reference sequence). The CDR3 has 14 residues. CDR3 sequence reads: CSARGLTNTGELFF. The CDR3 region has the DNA TGCAGTGCTAGGGGGCTTACAAACACCGGGGAGCTGTTTTTT.

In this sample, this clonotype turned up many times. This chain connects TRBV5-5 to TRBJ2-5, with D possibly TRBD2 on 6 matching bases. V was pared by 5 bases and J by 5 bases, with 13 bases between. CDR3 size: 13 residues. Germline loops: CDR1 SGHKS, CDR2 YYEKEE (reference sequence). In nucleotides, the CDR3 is TGTGCCAGCAGGTTGACTAGTTGGGAGACCCAGTACTTC. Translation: CASRLTSWETQYF.

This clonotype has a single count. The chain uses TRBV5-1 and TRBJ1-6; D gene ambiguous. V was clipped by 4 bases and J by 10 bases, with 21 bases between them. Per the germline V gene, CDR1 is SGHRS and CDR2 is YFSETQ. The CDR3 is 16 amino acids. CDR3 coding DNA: TGCGCCAGCAGCATAAATTCCGGGGAAGGCGGGTCACCCCTCCACTTT. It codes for CASSINSGEGGSPLHF.

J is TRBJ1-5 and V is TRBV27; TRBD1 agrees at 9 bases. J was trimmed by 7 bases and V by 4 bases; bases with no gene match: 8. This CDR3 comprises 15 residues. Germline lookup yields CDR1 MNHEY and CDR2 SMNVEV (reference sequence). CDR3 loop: CASSSTTGGKQPQHF. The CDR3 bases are TGTGCCAGCAGTTCGACGACAGGGGGAAAGCAGCCCCAGCATTTT.